Following are 26 T cell receptor beta chains from one sample sequenced in a study of shared clonotypes between healthy human individuals. As defined, naive CD8 cells were CD45RO-negative and positively selected for CCR7, with terminally differentiated effector memory CD45RA+ cells excluded. The method was immunoSEQ multiplex PCR; TCRdb's version includes in-frame clones alone and lacks a portion of them. The data show some 630,000 clones, approximately 96% seen once. Source material: naive CD8+ T cells sorted from blood. These TCRs come from a woman aged 30 to 39 in good health.

The rearrangement uses TRBV18 and TRBJ2-7, with 9 positions matching TRBD1. Germline CDR1 reads KGHSH; CDR2 reads LQKENI. The CDR3 sequence is 14 residues long. V was clipped by 3 bases and J by 5 bases; unmatched bases: 5. CDR3 sequence reads: CASSPIDRGNEQYF. DNA of the CDR3: TGTGCCAGCTCACCTATTGACAGGGGGAACGAGCAGTACTTC.

CDR3 nucleotide sequence: TGTGCCAGCAGTTTAGGAACAGCAAACTACGAGCAGTACTTC. It codes for CASSLGTANYEQYF. The V gene is TRBV27, the J gene TRBJ2-7; D is ambiguous. CDR3 size: 14 residues. Germline CDR1 and CDR2: MNHEY and SMNVEV (reference sequence). Trimming took off 2 bases at V and 3 bases at J, with 11 bases between the two ends.

The rearrangement links TRBV5-6 to TRBJ1-1; D unclear. The germline V and J ends were trimmed by 0 bases and 8 bases, with 11 bases remaining between them. Looked up from germline, CDR1 is SGHDT and CDR2 is YYEEEE. The CDR3 has 13 residues. The CDR3 DNA is TGTGCCAGCAGCTTGGGCGCGGAGACCGAAGCTTTCTTT. Its translation: CASSLGAETEAFF.

About this clone itself: Other DNA sequences in this specimen translate into the identical CDR3. The V call is TRBV2, the J call TRBJ2-7, with D possibly TRBD1 on 6 matching bases. The CDR3 contains 12 residues. Per germline, CDR1 SNHLY and CDR2 FYNNEI. V shed 6 bases and J shed 3 bases, with 9 bases lying between them. The CDR3 DNA reads as TGTGCCAGCAGGGACAGACTCTACGAGCAGTACTTC. Translated, it gives CASRDRLYEQYF.

The sample holds one count of this clone. The chain couples TRBV7-8 to TRBJ2-3; 8 bases align to TRBD2. Trimming at V came to 1 base and at J to 0 bases, leaving 3 bases not matched to a gene. The germline V gene has CDR1 SGHVS and CDR2 FQNEAQ. The CDR3 has 16 amino acids. CDR3 bases: TGTGCCAGCAGCTTAGGGCCTAGCGGGAGCACAGATACGCAGTATTTT. Amino acid sequence: CASSLGPSGSTDTQYF.

V is TRBV10-2 and J is TRBJ2-1, with D perhaps given as TRBD1 or TRBD2 (6 bases each). Germline V CDR1 and CDR2: WSHSY, SAAADI. The V gene lost 4 bases and the J gene lost 7 bases, with 14 bases spanning the gap. The CDR3 spans 14 residues. CDR3 region: CASSARLGGNEQFF. CDR3 bases: TGCGCCAGCAGTGCCCGGCTAGGGGGGAATGAGCAGTTCTTC.

V is TRBV13 and J is TRBJ2-7, with a possible D match to TRBD1 (6 bases). CDR1 PRHDT and CDR2 FYEKMQ come from the germline V gene (reference sequence). Trimming shortened V by 3 bases and J by 2 bases, and 11 bases separated the two germline ends. The CDR3 covers 14 residues. CDR3 sequence (DNA): TGTGCCAGCAGCTTCCGGGACAACCCCTACGAGCAGTACTTC. Residues: CASSFRDNPYEQYF.

The chain is built from TRBV28 and TRBJ1-1; maybe TRBD1 (5 bases). CDR1 and CDR2 (germline): MDHEN, SYDVKM. The V end was cut by 4 bases, the J end by 8 bases, with 8 bases between. CDR3 length: 11 amino acids. CDR3 bases: TGTGCCAGCAGTTCAGGGATCGAAGCTTTCTTT. Its protein product is CASSSGIEAFF.

DNA for the CDR3: TGTGCCAGCAGCCCGACAGGGGGACTCAATCAGCCCCAGCATTTT. Protein: CASSPTGGLNQPQHF. J is TRBJ1-5 and V is TRBV28; 9 bases fit TRBD1. Trimming took 6 bases from V and 3 from J; bases not matched to a gene: 6. This CDR3 region has 15 residues. Germline CDR1 and CDR2: MDHEN and SYDVKM. The full variable domain, in which reference TRBV28 and TRBJ1-5 provide the parts outside the CDR3, is DVKVTQSSRYLVKRTGEKVFLECVQDMDHENMFWYRQDPGLGLRLIYFSYDVKMKEKGDIPEGYSVSREKKERFSLILESASTNQTSMYLCASSPTGGLNQPQHFGDGTRLSIL.

This clone has just a few counts. The same CDR3 is also encoded by other DNA sequences in this sample. V is TRBV7-9 and J is TRBJ1-1; no clear D. Trimming took off 2 bases at V and 2 bases at J, with 3 bases between the two ends. Germline V gives CDR1 SEHNR, CDR2 FQNEAQ (reference sequence). The CDR3 length is 12 residues. CDR3 in DNA: TGTGCCAGCAGCTTACTTAACACTGAAGCTTTCTTT. It translates to CASSLLNTEAFF.

The gene calls are TRBV6-1 and TRBJ1-2; D gene uncertain. V lost 3 bases and J 6 bases, leaving 23 bases between the germline ends. Per the germline V gene, CDR1 is MNHNS and CDR2 is SASEGT. This CDR3 spans 17 amino acids. The CDR3 DNA is TGTGCCAGCAGTGATGAGCCCGCATCGGAGGGTAGGCATGGCTACACCTTC. The encoded protein is CASSDEPASEGRHGYTF.

The chain joins TRBV5-1 to TRBJ1-1; TRBD1 might be the D (5 bases). V was trimmed by 4 bases and J by 2 bases, leaving 15 bases between them. CDR3 length: 15 residues. The germline V gene has CDR1 SGHRS and CDR2 YFSETQ. DNA of the CDR3: TGCGCCAGCAGCCCCCACTGGGGGGGAAACACTGAAGCTTTCTTT. This sequence encodes CASSPHWGGNTEAFF.

The chain is built from TRBV7-8 and TRBJ2-7; the match to TRBD1 covers 9 bases. The CDR3 length is 17 residues. Germline lookup yields CDR1 SGHVS and CDR2 FQNEAQ. The junction had 18 bases not matched to a gene; V was cut back by 6 bases and J by 6 bases. Here the CDR3 reads CASRAPSVGQGLSEQYF. For the CDR3, the DNA is TGTGCCAGCAGGGCACCCTCCGTCGGACAGGGGTTGTCCGAGCAGTACTTC.

This chain joins TRBV7-9 and TRBJ2-1; 8 bases map to TRBD1. CDR3 length equals 17 residues. Germline loops: CDR1 SEHNR, CDR2 FQNEAQ (reference sequence). V was clipped by 6 bases and J by 5 bases; unmatched bases: 15. The CDR3 nucleotides read TGTGCCAGCAGGATAAGGATACCGACAGGGGATAACAATGAGCAGTTCTTC. Amino acids: CASRIRIPTGDNNEQFF.

The V call is TRBV27, the J call TRBJ2-7, with 7 bases lining up with TRBD1. CDR1 is MNHEY and CDR2 is SMNVEV in the germline V gene (reference sequence). The CDR3 consists of 15 residues. After removal of 5 bases from V and 6 bases from J, the junction contained 13 bases not matched to a gene. CDR3 nucleotide sequence: TGTGCCAGCAGTCGCCCCGGGACAGCATTCTCCGAGCAGTACTTC. This gives the protein CASSRPGTAFSEQYF.

The chain combines TRBV5-1 with TRBJ1-6; 8 nucleotides agree with TRBD1. J lost 6 bases, V lost 5 bases, and 7 bases had no gene match. The CDR3 consists of 15 residues. In germline, CDR1 is SGHRS, CDR2 YFSETQ. The CDR3 reads CASRPRDRINSPLHF. The DNA of the CDR3 is TGCGCCAGCAGGCCCCGGGACAGGATTAATTCACCCCTCCACTTT.

As regards this clone: This same CDR3 is encoded by further DNA sequences in the sample. V and J are TRBV25-1 and TRBJ2-7; D is ambiguous. The CDR3 has 11 residues. With 4 bases removed from V and 3 bases from J, the gap between germline ends came to 4 bases. The germline gives CDR1 MGHDK, CDR2 SYGVNS. The chain's CDR3 is CASSVSYEQYF. DNA for the CDR3: TGTGCCAGCAGTGTAAGCTACGAGCAGTACTTC.

The DNA for the CDR3 is TGTGCCAGCAGCTTAGGGGGCAGGGGACCCTACGAGCAGTACTTC. Protein sequence: CASSLGGRGPYEQYF. The rearrangement links TRBV13 to TRBJ2-7; tentatively, D is TRBD1 (6 bases). Trimming removed 0 bases at V and 2 bases at J, with 11 bases between. CDR3 length: 15 amino acids. Per germline, CDR1 PRHDT and CDR2 FYEKMQ (reference sequence).

This clone is a singleton in its sample. V is TRBV2 and J is TRBJ2-7, with D unresolved. The length of the CDR3 is 10 residues. CDR1 and CDR2 from the germline V gene are SNHLY and FYNNEI. Trimming shortened V by 6 bases and J by 3 bases, and 3 bases separated the two germline ends. The CDR3 nucleotides read TGTGCCAGCAGCTTCTACGAGCAGTACTTC. Amino acid sequence: CASSFYEQYF.

The count of this clone is one. The chain is built from TRBV5-5 and TRBJ1-1; possibly TRBD1 for D (5 bases). V shed 0 bases and J shed 1 base, with 13 bases lying between them. This CDR3 has 16 residues. CDR1 is SGHKS, CDR2 YYEKEE, per germline (reference sequence). CDR3 in DNA: TGTGCCAGCAGCTTGGCAAGGGGCAGGGCGAACACTGAAGCTTTCTTT. Its translation: CASSLARGRANTEAFF.

This chain uses TRBV6-1 with TRBJ1-1; 7 bases map to TRBD1. Germline CDR1 reads MNHNS; CDR2 reads SASEGT. The CDR3 runs to 14 residues. The trim removed 7 bases at V and 4 bases at J, leaving 9 bases unmatched. CDR3 in DNA: TGTGCCAGCAACGAAGAAGGGGGCGGCACTGAAGCTTTCTTT. Protein: CASNEEGGGTEAFF.

The chain joins TRBV6-1 to TRBJ2-7; 11 positions match TRBD1. With V trimmed by 4 bases and J by 3 bases, 11 bases remained unmatched. Germline V gene data show CDR1 as MNHNS and CDR2 as SASEGT. CDR3 length: 17 amino acids. The CDR3 sequence is CASSVGQGGPSFYEQYF. The CDR3 DNA reads as TGTGCCAGCAGTGTGGGACAGGGGGGACCCTCTTTCTACGAGCAGTACTTC.

The chain is built from TRBV30 and TRBJ2-7; TRBD2 might be the D (5 bases). The CDR3 is made up of 13 amino acids. The germline CDR1 and CDR2 sequences are GTSNPN and SVGIG (reference sequence). The V and J ends lost 0 bases and 2 bases respectively, with 8 bases between them. As DNA, the CDR3 is TGTGCCTGGAGTGTGAGTAGCGCCTACGAGCAGTACTTC. Translating it yields CAWSVSSAYEQYF.

This sequence joins TRBV6-1 and TRBJ2-1; the match to TRBD2 covers 10 bases. Germline CDR1 reads MNHNS; CDR2 reads SASEGT. The CDR3 runs 17 residues. V was clipped by 4 bases and J by 1 base; unmatched bases: 7. The CDR3 sequence: CASSALTSGNSYNEQFF. Written as DNA, the CDR3 is TGTGCCAGCAGTGCCCTTACTAGCGGGAATTCCTACAATGAGCAGTTCTTC.

V usage is TRBV5-4 and J usage is TRBJ2-7; the match to TRBD2 covers 12 bases. The CDR3 has 14 amino acids. Germline-derived CDR1 and CDR2 are SGHNT and YYREEE (reference sequence). Trimming at V came to 5 bases and at J to 7 bases, leaving 7 bases not matched to a gene. Here the CDR3 reads CASSMTSGSAEQYF. The CDR3 DNA follows: TGTGCCAGCAGTATGACTAGCGGGAGTGCGGAGCAGTACTTC.

The V gene is TRBV30, the J gene TRBJ2-1; 8 bases are a match to TRBD2. The CDR3 length is 13 residues. Trimming at V came to 0 bases and at J to 8 bases, leaving 3 bases not matched to a gene. Germline CDR1 and CDR2: GTSNPN and SVGIG (reference sequence). This CDR3 is CAWSVPGGDEQFF. The CDR3 coding sequence is TGTGCCTGGAGTGTACCGGGGGGGGATGAGCAGTTCTTC.